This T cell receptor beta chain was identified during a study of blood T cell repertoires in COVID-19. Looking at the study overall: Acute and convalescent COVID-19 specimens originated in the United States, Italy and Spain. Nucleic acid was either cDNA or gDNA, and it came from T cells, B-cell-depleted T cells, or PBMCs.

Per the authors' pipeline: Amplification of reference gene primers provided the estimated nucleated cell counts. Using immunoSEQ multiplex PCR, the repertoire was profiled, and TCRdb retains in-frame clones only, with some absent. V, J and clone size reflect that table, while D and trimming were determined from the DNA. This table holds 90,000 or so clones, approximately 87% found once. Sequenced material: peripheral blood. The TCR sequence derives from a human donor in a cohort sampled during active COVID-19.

DNA for the CDR3: TGTGCCTGGAGTTCAGGAGGCTATGGCTACACCTTC. It codes for CAWSSGGYGYTF. V usage is TRBV30 and J usage is TRBJ1-2; D is ambiguous. The CDR3 length is 12 residues. Trimming took off 2 bases at V and 4 bases at J, with 8 bases between the two ends. Germline assignment: CDR1 GTSNPN and CDR2 SVGIG (reference sequence).